This T cell receptor (beta chain) is drawn from a study of T cell repertoires in cytomegalovirus infection. Study-wide results and limits: Dominating the ex vivo response were HLA-C-restricted CMV-specific TCR beta clonotypes.

Via MiXCR, TCRdb re-called the reads, giving one row per CDR3 protein. The sample lists more than 90,000 distinct CDR3 sequences; around 9.1% were seen once. V was cut by 0 bases and J by 1 base, with 14 bases left in between. This CDR3 is built from 17 residues. Germline-derived CDR1 and CDR2 are SGHTA and FQGNSA. The table lists this clonotype with a count of one. Its antigen remains unidentified. Being one base from a much bigger clone, this may be a read error. The chain carries TRBV7-2 and TRBJ2-3; no definite D call. The receptor was isolated from a human donor in good health (CMV status not recorded). Some clones in this sample may be carry-over from other donors' samples. Sequencing used PBMCs, sequenced either directly or after in vitro stimulation (not recorded which). The CDR3 region is CASSLAGCHQRTDTQYF. The CDR3 DNA reads as TGTGCCAGCAGCTTAGCGGGCTGCCACCAACGCACAGATACGCAGTATTTT.